This paragraph covers one T cell receptor beta chain sequence. Antigen specificity is unknown. This CDR3 is built from 16 residues. V lost 0 bases to trimming and J lost 2 bases; unmatched junction nucleotides: 8. Germline-derived CDR1 and CDR2 are SGDLS and YYNGEE. These data come from a study of cytomegalovirus exposure and HLA in healthy donors. General study findings and limits: In the 95 to 150 validation repertoires, a later analysis found that first-cohort TCR clusters tended to co-occur.

The method was immunoSEQ multiplex PCR; TCRdb's version includes in-frame clones alone and lacks a portion of them. This table has 150,000 to 200,000 clones, 85% appearing once. The chain is built from TRBV9 and TRBJ2-7, with 7 bases lining up with TRBD2. The TCR was taken from a man aged 18 to 29 in good health and CMV-seropositive. Sequenced: PBMCs. Written as DNA, the CDR3 is TGTGCCAGCAGCGTAGTAGGCCTAGCGGAGACCTACGAGCAGTACTTC. Encoded protein: CASSVVGLAETYEQYF.